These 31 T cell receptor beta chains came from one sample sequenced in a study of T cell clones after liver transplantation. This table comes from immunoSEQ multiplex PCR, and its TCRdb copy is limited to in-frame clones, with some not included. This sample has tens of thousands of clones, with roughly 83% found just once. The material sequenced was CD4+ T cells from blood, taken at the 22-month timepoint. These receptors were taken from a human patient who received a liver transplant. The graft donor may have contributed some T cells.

The CDR3 region has the DNA TGTGGGGTTGGGCCGGAATCCTACGAGCAGTACTTC. Encoded protein: CGVGPESYEQYF. This chain uses TRBV28 with TRBJ2-7; D call uncertain. The CDR3 totals 12 residues. The V gene's germline CDR1 is MDHEN and CDR2 SYDVKM.

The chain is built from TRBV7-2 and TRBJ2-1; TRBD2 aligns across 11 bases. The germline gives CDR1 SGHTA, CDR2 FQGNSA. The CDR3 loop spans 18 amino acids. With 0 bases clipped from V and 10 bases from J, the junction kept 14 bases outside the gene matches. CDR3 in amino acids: CASSLAVAGGLQGLEQFF. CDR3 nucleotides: TGTGCCAGCAGCTTAGCGGTAGCGGGGGGGCTCCAGGGCTTAGAGCAGTTCTTC.

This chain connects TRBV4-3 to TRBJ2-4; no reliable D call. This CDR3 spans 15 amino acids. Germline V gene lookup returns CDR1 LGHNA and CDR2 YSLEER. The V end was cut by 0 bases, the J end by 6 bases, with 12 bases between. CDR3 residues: CASSQEVGSLNIQYF. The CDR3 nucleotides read TGCGCCAGCAGCCAAGAAGTGGGTTCCTTAAACATTCAGTACTTC.

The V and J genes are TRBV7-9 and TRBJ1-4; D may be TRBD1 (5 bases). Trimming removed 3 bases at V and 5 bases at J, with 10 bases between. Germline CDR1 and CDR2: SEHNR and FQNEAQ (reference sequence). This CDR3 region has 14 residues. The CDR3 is CASSFDRRNEKLFF. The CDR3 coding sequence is TGTGCCAGCAGCTTCGACAGAAGAAATGAAAAACTGTTTTTT.

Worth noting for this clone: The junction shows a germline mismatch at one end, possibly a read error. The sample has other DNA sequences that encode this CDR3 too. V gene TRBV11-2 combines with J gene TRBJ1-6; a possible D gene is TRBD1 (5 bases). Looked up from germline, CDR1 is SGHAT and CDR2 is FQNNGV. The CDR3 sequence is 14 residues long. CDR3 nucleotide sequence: TGTGCCAGTAGCTTAGGGGATACCTATTCACCCCTCCACTTT. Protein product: CASSLGDTYSPLHF.

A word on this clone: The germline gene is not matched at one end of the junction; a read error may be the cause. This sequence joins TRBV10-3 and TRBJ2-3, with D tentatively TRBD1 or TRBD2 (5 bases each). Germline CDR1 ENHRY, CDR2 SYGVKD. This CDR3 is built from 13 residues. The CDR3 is CGVRGHGADTQYF. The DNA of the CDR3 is TGCGGAGTGAGGGGCCACGGGGCAGATACGCAGTATTTT.

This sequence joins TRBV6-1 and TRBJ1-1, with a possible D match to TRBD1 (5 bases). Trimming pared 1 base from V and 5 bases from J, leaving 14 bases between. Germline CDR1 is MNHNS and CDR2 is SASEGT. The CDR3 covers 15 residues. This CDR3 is CASSEVGTPRTEAFF. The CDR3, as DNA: TGTGCCAGCAGTGAAGTTGGGACTCCAAGGACTGAAGCTTTCTTT.

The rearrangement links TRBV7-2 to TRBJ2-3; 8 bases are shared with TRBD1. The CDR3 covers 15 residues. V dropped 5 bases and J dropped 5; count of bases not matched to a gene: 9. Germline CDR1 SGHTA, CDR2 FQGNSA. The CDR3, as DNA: TGTGCCAGCAGCCCGAGGACAGGGCCGGGAGATACGCAGTATTTT. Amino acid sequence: CASSPRTGPGDTQYF.

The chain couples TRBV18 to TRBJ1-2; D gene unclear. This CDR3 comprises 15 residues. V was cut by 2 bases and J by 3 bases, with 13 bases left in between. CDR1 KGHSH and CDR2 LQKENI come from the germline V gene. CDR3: CASSPTDPPDYGYTF. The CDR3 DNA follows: TGTGCCAGCTCACCAACGGACCCCCCTGACTATGGCTACACCTTC.

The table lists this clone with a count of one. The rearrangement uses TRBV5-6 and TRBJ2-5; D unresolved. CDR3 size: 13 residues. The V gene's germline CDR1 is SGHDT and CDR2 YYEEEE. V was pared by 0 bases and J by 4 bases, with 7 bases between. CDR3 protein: CASSLVRPETQYF. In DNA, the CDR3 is TGTGCCAGCAGCTTGGTCAGGCCAGAGACCCAGTACTTC.

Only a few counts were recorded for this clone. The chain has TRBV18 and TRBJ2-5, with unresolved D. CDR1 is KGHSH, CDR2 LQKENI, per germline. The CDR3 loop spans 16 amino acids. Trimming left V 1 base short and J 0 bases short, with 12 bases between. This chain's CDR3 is CASSPLNPSNQETQYF. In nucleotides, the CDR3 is TGTGCCAGCTCACCACTTAACCCCAGCAACCAAGAGACCCAGTACTTC.

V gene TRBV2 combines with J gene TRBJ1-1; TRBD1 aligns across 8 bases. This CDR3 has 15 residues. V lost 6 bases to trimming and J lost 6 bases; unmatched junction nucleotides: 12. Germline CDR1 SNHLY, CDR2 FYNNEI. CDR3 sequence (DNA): TGTGCCAGCAGAAGGCAGGGGGCAGGCAACGCTGAAGCTTTCTTT. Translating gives CASRRQGAGNAEAFF.

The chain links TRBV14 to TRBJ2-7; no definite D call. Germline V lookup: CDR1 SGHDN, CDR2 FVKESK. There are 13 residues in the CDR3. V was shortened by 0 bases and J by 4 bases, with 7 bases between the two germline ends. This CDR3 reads CASSQDQNYEQYF. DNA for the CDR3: TGTGCCAGCAGCCAAGACCAAAATTACGAGCAGTACTTC.

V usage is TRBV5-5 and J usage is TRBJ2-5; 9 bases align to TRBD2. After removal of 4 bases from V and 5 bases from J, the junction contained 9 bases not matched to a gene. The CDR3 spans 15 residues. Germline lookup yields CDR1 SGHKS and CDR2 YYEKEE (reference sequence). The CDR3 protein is CASSPGLASAETQYF. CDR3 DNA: TGTGCCAGCAGCCCGGGACTAGCATCGGCGGAGACCCAGTACTTC.

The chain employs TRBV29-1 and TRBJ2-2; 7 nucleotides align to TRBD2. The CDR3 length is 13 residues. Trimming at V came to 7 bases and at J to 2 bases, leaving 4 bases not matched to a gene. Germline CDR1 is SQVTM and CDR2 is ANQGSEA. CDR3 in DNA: TGCAGCGCTAGCGGACTTAACACCGGGGAGCTGTTTTTT. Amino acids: CSASGLNTGELFF.

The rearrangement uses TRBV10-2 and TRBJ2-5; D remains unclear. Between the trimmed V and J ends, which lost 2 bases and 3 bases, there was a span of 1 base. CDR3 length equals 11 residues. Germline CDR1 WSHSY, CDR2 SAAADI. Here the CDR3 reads CASSEEETQYF. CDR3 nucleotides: TGCGCCAGCAGTGAGGAAGAGACCCAGTACTTC.

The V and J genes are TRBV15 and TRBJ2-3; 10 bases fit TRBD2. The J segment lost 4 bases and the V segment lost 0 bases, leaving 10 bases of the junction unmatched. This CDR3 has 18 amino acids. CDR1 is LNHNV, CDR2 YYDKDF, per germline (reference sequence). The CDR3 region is CATSRELKPSGSADTQYF. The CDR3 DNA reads TGTGCCACCAGCAGAGAACTCAAGCCTAGCGGGAGCGCAGATACGCAGTATTTT. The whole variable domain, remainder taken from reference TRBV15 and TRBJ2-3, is DAMVIQNPRYQVTQFGKPVTLSCSQTLNHNVMYWYQQKSSQAPKLLFHYYDKDFNNEADTPDNFQSRRPNTSFCFLDIRSPGLGDTAMYLCATSRELKPSGSADTQYFGPGTRLTVL.

This CDR3 reads CASSLAQDNEKLFF. The CDR3 coding sequence is TGTGCCAGCAGCTTAGCCCAAGATAATGAAAAACTGTTTTTT. V usage is TRBV7-9 and J usage is TRBJ1-4, with D uncertain. Germline CDR1 SEHNR, CDR2 FQNEAQ (reference sequence). Trimming removed 0 bases at V and 4 bases at J, with 6 bases between. The length of the CDR3 is 14 residues.

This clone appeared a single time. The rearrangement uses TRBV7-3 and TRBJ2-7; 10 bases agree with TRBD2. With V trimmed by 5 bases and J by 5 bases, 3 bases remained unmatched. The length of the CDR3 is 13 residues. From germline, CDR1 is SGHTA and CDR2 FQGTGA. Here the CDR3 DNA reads TGTGCCAGCAGCATAGCGGGGGGTAACGAGCAGTACTTC. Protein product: CASSIAGGNEQYF. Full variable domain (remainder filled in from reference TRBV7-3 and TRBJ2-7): GAGVSQTPSNKVTEKGKYVELRCDPISGHTALYWYRQSLGQGPEFLIYFQGTGAADDSGLPNDRFFAVRPEGSVSTLKIQRTERGDSAVYLCASSIAGGNEQYFGPGTRLTVT.

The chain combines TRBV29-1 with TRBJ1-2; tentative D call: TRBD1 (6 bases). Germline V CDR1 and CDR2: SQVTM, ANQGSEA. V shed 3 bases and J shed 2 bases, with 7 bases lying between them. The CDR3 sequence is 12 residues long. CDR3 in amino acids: CSVDRGNYGYTF. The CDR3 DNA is TGCAGCGTTGACAGGGGAAACTATGGCTACACCTTC.

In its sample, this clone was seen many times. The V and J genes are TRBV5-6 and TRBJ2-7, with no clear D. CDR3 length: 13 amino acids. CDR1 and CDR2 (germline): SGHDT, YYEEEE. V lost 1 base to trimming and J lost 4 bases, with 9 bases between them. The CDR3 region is CASSLRRLYEQYF. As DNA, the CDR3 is TGTGCCAGCAGCTTGCGCCGGTTATACGAGCAGTACTTC.

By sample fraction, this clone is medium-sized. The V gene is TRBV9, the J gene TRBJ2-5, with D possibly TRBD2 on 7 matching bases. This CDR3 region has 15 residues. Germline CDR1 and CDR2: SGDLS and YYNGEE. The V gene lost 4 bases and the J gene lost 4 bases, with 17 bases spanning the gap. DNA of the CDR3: TGTGCCAGCAGCAAACAGGGAGGGACCAGAGAGACCCAGTACTTC. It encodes CASSKQGGTRETQYF.

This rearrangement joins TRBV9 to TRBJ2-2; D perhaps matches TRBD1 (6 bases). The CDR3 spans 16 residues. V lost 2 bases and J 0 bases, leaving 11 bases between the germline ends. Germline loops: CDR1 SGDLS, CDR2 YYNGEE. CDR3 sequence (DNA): TGTGCCAGCAGCGTGGCCAGGGGATCGAACACCGGGGAGCTGTTTTTT. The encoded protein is CASSVARGSNTGELFF.

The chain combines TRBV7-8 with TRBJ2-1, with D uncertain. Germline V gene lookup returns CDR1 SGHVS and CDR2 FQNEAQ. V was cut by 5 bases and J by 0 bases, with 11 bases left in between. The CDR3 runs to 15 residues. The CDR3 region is CASSLAQSSYNEQFF. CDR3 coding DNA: TGTGCCAGCAGCCTTGCCCAAAGCTCCTACAATGAGCAGTTCTTC.

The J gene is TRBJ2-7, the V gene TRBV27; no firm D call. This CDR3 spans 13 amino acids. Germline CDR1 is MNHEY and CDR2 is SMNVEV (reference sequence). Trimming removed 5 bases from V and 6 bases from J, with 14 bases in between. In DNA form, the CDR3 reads TGTGCCAGCAGTCCGCTTCCGGCCGGCGAGCAGTACTTC. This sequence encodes CASSPLPAGEQYF.

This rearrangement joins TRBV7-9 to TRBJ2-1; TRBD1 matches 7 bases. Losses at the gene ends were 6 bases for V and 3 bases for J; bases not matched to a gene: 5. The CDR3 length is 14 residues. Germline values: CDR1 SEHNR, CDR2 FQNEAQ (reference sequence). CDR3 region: CASSHRGFYNEQFF. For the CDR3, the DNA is TGTGCCAGCAGTCACAGGGGATTCTACAATGAGCAGTTCTTC. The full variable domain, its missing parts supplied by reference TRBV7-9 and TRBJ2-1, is DTGVSQNPRHKITKRGQNVTFRCDPISEHNRLYWYRQTLGQGPEFLTYFQNEAQLEKSRLLSDRFSAERPKGSFSTLEIQRTEQGDSAMYLCASSHRGFYNEQFFGPGTRLTVL.

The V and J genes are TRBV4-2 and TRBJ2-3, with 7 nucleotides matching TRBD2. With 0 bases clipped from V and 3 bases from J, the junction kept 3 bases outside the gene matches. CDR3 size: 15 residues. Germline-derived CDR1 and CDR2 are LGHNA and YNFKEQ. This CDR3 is CASSQDGLVTDTQYF. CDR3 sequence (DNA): TGTGCCAGCAGCCAAGATGGACTAGTGACAGATACGCAGTATTTT.

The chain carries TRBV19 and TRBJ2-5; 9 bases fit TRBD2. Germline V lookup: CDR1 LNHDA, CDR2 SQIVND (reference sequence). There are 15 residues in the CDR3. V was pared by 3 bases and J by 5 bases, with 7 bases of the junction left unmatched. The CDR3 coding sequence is TGTGCCAGTAGTATTGGCGGGGGGGCCAGTGAGACCCAGTACTTC. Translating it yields CASSIGGGASETQYF.

CDR3 DNA: TGTGCCAGCAGCGTAGGACCAGGACAGAACAATGAGCAGTTCTTC. Translating it yields CASSVGPGQNNEQFF. The rearrangement links TRBV9 to TRBJ2-1; possibly TRBD1 for D (6 bases). Germline V lookup: CDR1 SGDLS, CDR2 YYNGEE. CDR3 size: 15 residues. The germline V and J ends were trimmed by 0 bases and 5 bases, with 12 bases remaining between them.

The CDR3 spells CASSLAGARSTDTQYF. CDR3 DNA: TGTGCCAGCAGCTTGGCGGGGGCGCGGAGCACAGATACGCAGTATTTT. The chain carries TRBV5-6 and TRBJ2-3; possibly TRBD1 or TRBD2 for D (6 bases each). This CDR3 has 16 amino acids. Germline V gene lookup returns CDR1 SGHDT and CDR2 YYEEEE. The V end lost 0 bases, the J end lost 0 bases, and 11 bases lay between the germline ends.

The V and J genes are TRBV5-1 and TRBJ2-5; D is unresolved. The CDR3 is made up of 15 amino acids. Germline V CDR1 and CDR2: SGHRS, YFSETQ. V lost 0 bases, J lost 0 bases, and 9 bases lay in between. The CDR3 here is CASSLVGGNQETQYF. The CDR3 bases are TGCGCCAGCAGCTTGGTCGGCGGAAACCAAGAGACCCAGTACTTC.